This record covers a single T cell receptor beta chain. No antigen is known for it. This entry comes from a study of blood T cells in healthy people across ages. Deletions cut 6 bases from V and 10 bases from J, with 23 bases between. The CDR3 loop spans 15 amino acids. The germline V gene encodes CDR1 SGHRS and CDR2 YFSETQ. Study findings and constraints: More naive CD4+ cells and higher diversity marked long-lived donors relative to aged donors.

Together with a sample-barcoded 5' primer, a J-beta primer mix was included in a second PCR lasting 7 to 11 cycles. TCRdb itself ran the 5' RACE reads through MiXCR, one entry per CDR3 protein. The sample comprises approximately 1,000,000 distinct CDR3 sequences, 35% to 50% of which are singletons, and approximately 17% rests with the top ten. Sequencing used blood. V gene TRBV5-1 combines with J gene TRBJ2-1; TRBD2 might be the D (6 bases). The sequence came from a woman in her sixties in good health. The CDR3 DNA follows: TGCGCCAGCACCCTGTTTGGGGGGTCAATGAGGGAGCAGTTCTTC. It encodes CASTLFGGSMREQFF.